Detailed here is one TCR beta chain. Method: immunoSEQ multiplex PCR; TCRdb's copy keeps in-frame clones and lacks some. The table includes 55,000 to 75,000 clones, around 86% detected once. This sample was included in a study of technical replicates of blood from several donors. Germline assignment: CDR1 SNHLY and CDR2 FYNNEI. The CDR3 has 15 amino acids. V lost 7 bases to trimming and J lost 2 bases; unmatched junction nucleotides: 8. Sample: PBMCs. This receptor was taken from a human donor in good health. Some clones in this sample may be carry-over from other donors' samples. The rearrangement links TRBV2 to TRBJ2-5; 9 positions match TRBD1. The CDR3 nucleotides are TGTGCCAGCACCCGGGGACAGGGTCCGCAAGAGACCCAGTACTTC. Translating gives CASTRGQGPQETQYF.